Presented here are 21 T cell receptor beta chains from one specimen sequenced in a study of neurological immune-mediated disorders. Stated time point: longitudinal time-point 3. TCRdb re-called the 5' RACE reads through MiXCR, storing one row per CDR3 protein. In the table there are tens of thousands of distinct CDR3 sequences, 3.5% to 4.5% of which are singletons. Sequencing input: PBMCs. Receptors were obtained from an older woman with multiple sclerosis.

The table lists this clonotype with many counts. The V and J genes are TRBV6-4 and TRBJ2-1, with TRBD1 identical over 9 bases. The junction had 1 base not matched to a gene; V was cut back by 1 base and J by 6 bases. CDR1 and CDR2 from the germline V gene are MRHNA and SNTAGT. This CDR3 has 14 amino acids. The CDR3: CASSDWTGANEQFF. The CDR3 coding sequence is TGTGCCAGCAGTGACTGGACAGGGGCCAATGAGCAGTTCTTC.

This clonotype was seen ten or more times. V is TRBV29-1 and J is TRBJ1-2, with D possibly being TRBD1 (6 bases). The CDR3 sequence is 10 residues long. Trimming removed 5 bases from V and 13 bases from J, with 14 bases in between. The germline CDR1 and CDR2 sequences are SQVTM and ANQGSEA. CDR3 residues: CSVNEEGGTF. The CDR3 bases are TGCAGCGTTAACGAGGAGGGGGGCACCTTC.

The sample holds many counts of this clonotype. The rearrangement links TRBV27 to TRBJ2-7, with D possibly being TRBD2 (7 bases). CDR1 and CDR2 (germline): MNHEY, SMNVEV (reference sequence). Trimming shortened V by 2 bases and J by 4 bases, and 18 bases separated the two germline ends. This CDR3 spans 16 amino acids. CDR3 DNA: TGTGCCAGCAGTTTACAGAGCGGGACAAGAGGTTACGAGCAGTACTTC. Translation: CASSLQSGTRGYEQYF.

At least ten counts were recorded for this clonotype. The chain recombines TRBV5-6 with TRBJ2-1; D is ambiguous. Trimming left V 4 bases short and J 0 bases short, with 17 bases between. CDR1 and CDR2 (germline): SGHDT, YYEEEE. The CDR3 covers 17 residues. For the CDR3, the DNA is TGTGCCAGCAGCGCACTCCGATTACAGAGCTCCTACAATGAGCAGTTCTTC. Residues: CASSALRLQSSYNEQFF.

This clonotype was recorded many times. V is TRBV20-1 and J is TRBJ2-2; 8 bases align to TRBD2. This CDR3 has 16 amino acids. CDR1 is DFQATT and CDR2 is SNEGSKA in the germline V gene (reference sequence). V was clipped by 0 bases and J by 4 bases; unmatched bases: 7. CDR3 sequence: CSARDPQRGSTGELFF. The CDR3 DNA follows: TGCAGTGCTAGAGATCCTCAGCGGGGGTCCACCGGGGAGCTGTTTTTT.

This clonotype was recorded many times. This chain uses TRBV11-2 with TRBJ2-1, with TRBD1 matching over 9 bases. The V gene end was trimmed by 5 bases and the J gene end by 0 bases; junction bases not matched to a gene: 14. This CDR3 is built from 19 residues. Germline V gene data show CDR1 as SGHAT and CDR2 as FQNNGV. CDR3 loop: CASSNEGQGQSSSYNEQFF. CDR3 sequence (DNA): TGTGCCAGCAGCAACGAGGGACAGGGACAATCTAGCTCCTACAATGAGCAGTTCTTC.

The sample holds many counts of this clonotype. CDR3 sequence: CASSPDRATRNTIYF. The CDR3 DNA sequence: TGTGCCAGCAGCCCGGACAGGGCGACTCGAAACACCATATATTTT. The chain recombines TRBV2 with TRBJ1-3, with 8 bases lining up with TRBD1. With 6 bases clipped from V and 5 bases from J, the junction kept 9 bases outside the gene matches. The CDR3 has 15 residues. Per germline, CDR1 SNHLY and CDR2 FYNNEI.

This clonotype was observed many times. This sequence joins TRBV7-2 and TRBJ1-5, with a tentative D call TRBD1 (6 bases). There are 15 residues in the CDR3. V lost 1 base and J 7 bases, leaving 14 bases between the germline ends. CDR1 is SGHTA, CDR2 FQGNSA, per germline. The CDR3 loop reads CASSLEAGEDQPQHF. The CDR3 DNA reads as TGTGCCAGCAGCTTAGAGGCAGGGGAGGACCAGCCCCAGCATTTT.

This clonotype was seen repeatedly, ten times or more. The rearrangement links TRBV2 to TRBJ1-5; weak D call: TRBD1 (5 bases). The ends were cut back, 7 bases at V and 6 bases at J, with 16 bases in the middle. The CDR3 contains 14 residues. Germline V CDR1 and CDR2: SNHLY, FYNNEI. CDR3 DNA sequence: TGTGCCAGCACCCGGGGGGGGGTAGGTCAGCCCCAGCATTTT. Translated, it gives CASTRGGVGQPQHF.

This clonotype was counted at least ten times. The rearrangement uses TRBV5-1 and TRBJ2-7; D may be TRBD1 (5 bases). Trimming took 0 bases from V and 0 from J, leaving 10 bases between them. The CDR3 is 15 residues long. Per germline, CDR1 SGHRS and CDR2 YFSETQ. CDR3 protein: CASSLGQPSSYEQYF. DNA of the CDR3: TGCGCCAGCAGCTTGGGACAGCCGAGCTCCTACGAGCAGTACTTC.

This clonotype came up many times. The V gene is TRBV11-1, the J gene TRBJ2-2; a possible D gene is TRBD1 (6 bases). The germline V and J ends were trimmed by 8 bases and 5 bases, with 18 bases remaining between them. CDR1 and CDR2 (germline): SGHAT, FQDESV (reference sequence). The CDR3 contains 15 residues. CDR3 nucleotides: TGTGCCAGCGGGTCGTACGACAGGCAGACCGGGGAGCTGTTTTTT. Protein product: CASGSYDRQTGELFF.

The sample holds many counts of this clonotype. The rearrangement joins TRBV5-5 to TRBJ1-5, with D possibly TRBD1 on 6 matching bases. Trimming removed 4 bases at V and 7 bases at J, with 15 bases between. Germline values: CDR1 SGHKS, CDR2 YYEKEE (reference sequence). This CDR3 region has 14 residues. CDR3 sequence reads: CASSQGWVLQPQHF. In DNA form, the CDR3 reads TGTGCCAGCAGCCAGGGGTGGGTCTTGCAGCCCCAGCATTTT.

This clonotype was observed at least ten times. The V gene is TRBV10-3, the J gene TRBJ2-5; D is possibly TRBD2 (5 bases). V lost 0 bases, J lost 4 bases, and 15 bases lay in between. CDR1 and CDR2 (germline): ENHRY, SYGVKD. This CDR3 spans 16 amino acids. The CDR3 DNA reads TGTGCCATCAGTGAGTCGAGTCCTCTCCGGGGAGAGACCCAGTACTTC. Its translation: CAISESSPLRGETQYF.

This clonotype was counted at least ten times. The J gene is TRBJ1-1, the V gene TRBV15; no definite D call. The germline V gene encodes CDR1 LNHNV and CDR2 YYDKDF (reference sequence). The CDR3 runs 15 residues. The V end lost 1 base, the J end lost 7 bases, and 16 bases lay between the germline ends. CDR3 loop: CATSRAPPPTVEAFF. CDR3 bases: TGTGCCACCAGCAGAGCGCCCCCCCCGACGGTTGAAGCTTTCTTT.

This clonotype showed up many times. This rearrangement joins TRBV12-3 or TRBV12-4 to TRBJ2-7, with D hard to call. Deletions cut 5 bases from V and 8 bases from J, with 13 bases between. There are 12 residues in the CDR3. Written as DNA, the CDR3 is TGTGCCAGCAGTACCGGGTTGGCCCAGCAGTACTTC. Encoded protein: CASSTGLAQQYF.

There are many counts of this clonotype. V is TRBV5-1 and J is TRBJ2-2, with no clear D. Germline V gene data show CDR1 as SGHRS and CDR2 as YFSETQ. Deletions cut 0 bases from V and 4 bases from J, with 10 bases between. The CDR3 runs to 15 residues. CDR3 coding DNA: TGCGCCAGCAGCTTGGTCCCGGCGGTCACCGGGGAGCTGTTTTTT. Its protein product is CASSLVPAVTGELFF.

This clonotype was counted many times. This chain links TRBV12-3 or TRBV12-4 with TRBJ2-7; 11 bases match TRBD2. The CDR3 totals 15 residues. The J segment lost 0 bases and the V segment lost 6 bases, leaving 4 bases of the junction unmatched. CDR3 in amino acids: CASSLLAGGSYEQYF. CDR3 sequence (DNA): TGTGCCAGCAGCCTCCTAGCGGGGGGCTCCTACGAGCAGTACTTC.

This clonotype has ten or more counts. This chain connects TRBV9 to TRBJ2-3; D might be TRBD2 (6 bases). V was pared by 1 base and J by 2 bases, with 17 bases between. Germline-derived CDR1 and CDR2 are SGDLS and YYNGEE. The CDR3 covers 17 residues. The chain's CDR3 is CASSVPLTADYTDTQYF. For the CDR3, the DNA is TGTGCCAGCAGCGTACCCCTCACAGCGGACTACACAGATACGCAGTATTTT.

This clonotype was counted ten times or more. The chain has TRBV5-1 and TRBJ1-4, with TRBD1 identical over 7 bases. The germline gives CDR1 SGHRS, CDR2 YFSETQ. The CDR3 loop spans 15 amino acids. The V segment lost 4 bases and the J segment 0 bases; nucleotides outside the gene matches: 3. The CDR3 loop is CASSLRGATNEKLFF. The CDR3 nucleotides are TGCGCCAGCAGCCTCAGGGGGGCAACTAATGAAAAACTGTTTTTT.

This clonotype was recorded many times. DNA of the CDR3: TGCGCCAGCAGCCTGGGACAGGTGAGCTACAATGAGCAGTTCTTC. Translation: CASSLGQVSYNEQFF. The rearrangement joins TRBV5-1 to TRBJ2-1, with 8 bases fitting TRBD1. Germline V lookup: CDR1 SGHRS, CDR2 YFSETQ. Trimming at V came to 4 bases and at J to 3 bases, leaving 6 bases not matched to a gene. The CDR3 sequence is 15 residues long.

This clonotype was recorded many times. This chain connects TRBV28 to TRBJ2-7, with 7 bases identical to TRBD1. This CDR3 contains 15 residues. V was pared by 3 bases and J by 2 bases, with 7 bases of the junction left unmatched. Germline V CDR1 and CDR2: MDHEN, SYDVKM. The CDR3 spells CASSFPQQGAYEQYF. CDR3 in DNA: TGTGCCAGCAGTTTCCCCCAGCAGGGGGCCTACGAGCAGTACTTC.